The rows below give T cell receptor beta chains drawn from one sample of a study of cytomegalovirus exposure and HLA in healthy donors. Using immunoSEQ multiplex PCR, the repertoire was profiled, and TCRdb retains in-frame clones only, with some absent. The sample contains around 170,000 clones, 80% of which appear only once. What was sequenced was PBMCs. The receptor set was obtained from a woman in her twenties or thirties in good health and CMV-seronegative. The CDR3 runs from the conserved cysteine through the conserved F or W. Fields, in order: V gene, J gene, clone size, CDR3 protein. Size is omitted from some rows. Given values are once, few, many or a class for expanded clones.

v_gene: TRBV10-2
j_gene: TRBJ1-2
abundance: NA
CDR3aa: CASSDFGQGPSYGYTF

v_gene: TRBV6-1
j_gene: TRBJ1-1
abundance: NA
CDR3aa: CASRENEPPVSEAFF

v_gene: TRBV25-1
j_gene: TRBJ2-5
abundance: NA
CDR3aa: CASTGGRLLRETQYF

v_gene: TRBV7-9
j_gene: TRBJ1-2
abundance: NA
CDR3aa: CASSLGTGKVYGYTF

v_gene: TRBV11-2
j_gene: TRBJ2-3
abundance: NA
CDR3aa: CASSWVGGQDF

v_gene: TRBV30
j_gene: TRBJ1-2
abundance: NA
CDR3aa: CAWSPGAAGGYTF

v_gene: TRBV2
j_gene: TRBJ2-1
abundance: NA
CDR3aa: CASELTGGYNEQFF

v_gene: TRBV18
j_gene: TRBJ1-4
abundance: NA
CDR3aa: CASSPTQGYNEKLFF

v_gene: TRBV29-1
j_gene: TRBJ1-5
abundance: NA
CDR3aa: CSVKQGAARPQHF

v_gene: TRBV9
j_gene: TRBJ1-1
abundance: NA
CDR3aa: CASSVGTGGAEAFF

v_gene: TRBV19
j_gene: TRBJ2-5
abundance: NA
CDR3aa: CASSIYGTGLKTQYF

v_gene: TRBV5-1
j_gene: TRBJ1-5
abundance: NA
CDR3aa: CASSPGGVGFQPQHF

v_gene: TRBV7-3
j_gene: TRBJ2-2
abundance: NA
CDR3aa: CASSSGTSGGELFF

v_gene: TRBV4-1
j_gene: TRBJ2-7
abundance: NA
CDR3aa: CASSHTGKGLREQYF

v_gene: TRBV6-5
j_gene: TRBJ2-5
abundance: NA
CDR3aa: CASSTQLAGQETQYF

v_gene: TRBV5-6
j_gene: TRBJ1-1
abundance: few
CDR3aa: CASSTTDRLNTEAFF

v_gene: TRBV5-8
j_gene: TRBJ1-1
abundance: NA
CDR3aa: CASSPRQGRGRTEAFF

v_gene: TRBV5-1
j_gene: TRBJ2-4
abundance: NA
CDR3aa: CASKSELLAKNIQYF

v_gene: TRBV27
j_gene: TRBJ2-7
abundance: NA
CDR3aa: CASSLSWTVSYEQYF

v_gene: TRBV18
j_gene: TRBJ2-7
abundance: once
CDR3aa: CASSPFDSDSYEQYF

v_gene: TRBV30
j_gene: TRBJ1-5
abundance: once
CDR3aa: CAWRRGNQPQHF

v_gene: TRBV7-9
j_gene: TRBJ1-2
abundance: NA
CDR3aa: CASSLGQGFHVDTF

v_gene: TRBV12-5
j_gene: TRBJ2-7
abundance: NA
CDR3aa: CASGLVRWDRGWYEQYF

v_gene: TRBV27
j_gene: TRBJ2-7
abundance: NA
CDR3aa: CASSLTDRLSYEQYF

v_gene: TRBV7-8
j_gene: TRBJ2-7
abundance: NA
CDR3aa: CASSSTGVVYEQYF

v_gene: TRBV5-1
j_gene: TRBJ2-1
abundance: NA
CDR3aa: CASSLSTSGSSYNEQFF

v_gene: TRBV9
j_gene: TRBJ1-1
abundance: NA
CDR3aa: CASSVDRDTEAFF

v_gene: TRBV6-1
j_gene: TRBJ1-2
abundance: few
CDR3aa: CASSEQWQRDGYTF

v_gene: TRBV7-8
j_gene: TRBJ2-3
abundance: once
CDR3aa: CASRKRGGREDTQYF

v_gene: TRBV9
j_gene: TRBJ2-5
abundance: NA
CDR3aa: CASSVDPLAGVQETQYF

v_gene: TRBV7-8
j_gene: TRBJ1-1
abundance: NA
CDR3aa: CASSLEDRGRPEAFF

v_gene: TRBV15
j_gene: TRBJ1-4
abundance: NA
CDR3aa: CATSRDRSHATNEKLFF

v_gene: TRBV30
j_gene: TRBJ1-3
abundance: NA
CDR3aa: CAWSAGGSSGNTIYF

v_gene: TRBV5-4
j_gene: TRBJ2-7
abundance: few
CDR3aa: CASSPGGLAGGPYEQYF

v_gene: TRBV16
j_gene: TRBJ1-5
abundance: NA
CDR3aa: CASSQGIAGNQPQHF

v_gene: TRBV4-2
j_gene: TRBJ1-1
abundance: NA
CDR3aa: CASSTEPHRVNTEAFF